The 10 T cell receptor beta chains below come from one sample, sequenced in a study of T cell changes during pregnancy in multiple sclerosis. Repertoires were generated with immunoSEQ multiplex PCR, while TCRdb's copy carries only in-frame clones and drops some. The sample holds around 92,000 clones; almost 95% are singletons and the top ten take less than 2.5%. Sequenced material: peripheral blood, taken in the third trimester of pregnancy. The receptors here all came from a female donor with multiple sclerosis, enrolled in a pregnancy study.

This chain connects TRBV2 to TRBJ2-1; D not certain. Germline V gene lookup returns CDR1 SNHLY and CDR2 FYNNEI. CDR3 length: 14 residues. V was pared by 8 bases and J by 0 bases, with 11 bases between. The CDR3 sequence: CASLLRSSYNEQFF. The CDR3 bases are TGTGCCAGCTTGTTGAGGAGCTCCTACAATGAGCAGTTCTTC.

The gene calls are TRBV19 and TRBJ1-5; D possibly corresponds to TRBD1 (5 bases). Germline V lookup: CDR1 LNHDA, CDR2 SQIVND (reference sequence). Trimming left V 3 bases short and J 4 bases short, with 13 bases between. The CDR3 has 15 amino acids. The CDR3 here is CASSIGPGLNQPQHF. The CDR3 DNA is TGTGCCAGTAGTATCGGCCCAGGGTTAAATCAGCCCCAGCATTTT. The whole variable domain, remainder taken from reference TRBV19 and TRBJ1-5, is DGGITQSPKYLFRKEGQNVTLSCEQNLNHDAMYWYRQDPGQGLRLIYYSQIVNDFQKGDIAEGYSVSREKKESFPLTVTSAQKNPTAFYLCASSIGPGLNQPQHFGDGTRLSIL.

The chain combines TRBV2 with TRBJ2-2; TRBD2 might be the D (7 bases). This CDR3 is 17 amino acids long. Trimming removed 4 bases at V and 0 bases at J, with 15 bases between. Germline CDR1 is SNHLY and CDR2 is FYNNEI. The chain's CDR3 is CASSARAGHANTGELFF. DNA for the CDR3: TGTGCCAGCAGTGCTCGAGCGGGACACGCGAACACCGGGGAGCTGTTTTTT.

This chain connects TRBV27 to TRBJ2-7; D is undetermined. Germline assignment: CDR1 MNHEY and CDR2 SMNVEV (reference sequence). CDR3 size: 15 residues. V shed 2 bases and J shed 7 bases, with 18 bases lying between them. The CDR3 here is CASSLESSRLEEQYF. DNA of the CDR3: TGTGCCAGCAGTTTAGAGTCGTCGAGGCTTGAAGAGCAGTACTTC.

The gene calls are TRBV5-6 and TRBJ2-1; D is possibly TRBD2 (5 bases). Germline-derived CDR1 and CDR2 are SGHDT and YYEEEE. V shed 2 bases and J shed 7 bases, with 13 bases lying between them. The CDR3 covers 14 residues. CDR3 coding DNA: TGTGCCAGCAGCTTAGCCGGGGTAGGTAATGAGCAGTTCTTC. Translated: CASSLAGVGNEQFF.

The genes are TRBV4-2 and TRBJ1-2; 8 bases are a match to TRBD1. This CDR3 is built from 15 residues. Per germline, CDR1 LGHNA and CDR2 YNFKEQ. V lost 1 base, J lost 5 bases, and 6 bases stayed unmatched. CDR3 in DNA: TGTGCCAGCAGCCAAGGAGGACAGGGCGAGTATGGCTACACCTTC. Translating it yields CASSQGGQGEYGYTF.

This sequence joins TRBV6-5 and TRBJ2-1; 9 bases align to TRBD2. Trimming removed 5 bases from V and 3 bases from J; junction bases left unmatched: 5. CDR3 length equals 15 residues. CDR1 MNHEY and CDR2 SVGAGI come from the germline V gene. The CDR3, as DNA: TGTGCCAGCAGTCCCGGGACTAGCTTCTACAATGAGCAGTTCTTC. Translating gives CASSPGTSFYNEQFF.

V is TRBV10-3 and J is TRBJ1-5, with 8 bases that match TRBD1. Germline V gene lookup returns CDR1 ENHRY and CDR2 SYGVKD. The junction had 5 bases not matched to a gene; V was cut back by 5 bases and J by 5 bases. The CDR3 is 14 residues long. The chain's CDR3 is CAISRQGADQPQHF. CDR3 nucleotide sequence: TGTGCCATCAGTCGGCAGGGGGCTGATCAGCCCCAGCATTTT.

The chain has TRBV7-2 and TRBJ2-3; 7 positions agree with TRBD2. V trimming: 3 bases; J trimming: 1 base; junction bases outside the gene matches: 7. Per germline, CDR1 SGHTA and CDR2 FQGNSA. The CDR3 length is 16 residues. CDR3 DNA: TGTGCCAGCAGCTTCGGCGGGAGTGGGGGCACAGATACGCAGTATTTT. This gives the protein CASSFGGSGGTDTQYF.

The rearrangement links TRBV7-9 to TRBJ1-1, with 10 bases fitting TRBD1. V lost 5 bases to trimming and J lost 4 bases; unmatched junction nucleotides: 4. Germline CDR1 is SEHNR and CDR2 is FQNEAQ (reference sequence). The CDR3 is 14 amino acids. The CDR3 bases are TGTGCCAGCAGCGTGGGACAGGGGATCACTGAAGCTTTCTTT. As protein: CASSVGQGITEAFF.